The 23 T cell receptor beta chains listed next were all sequenced from one sample in a study of blood T cell repertoires in COVID-19 (dated by TCRdb to between 2020 and 2021). The library came from the immunoSEQ multiplex PCR assay. TCRdb retrieved this table from immuneACCESS and kept in-frame rearrangements only. Not all clones are present; in checked studies, unresolved V genes account for under half, and no reason is known for the remainder. This sample gives about 350,000 clones in total; around 87% of them show up just once. Over 6% of the sample belongs to the ten largest clones. Material for sequencing was peripheral blood. These receptors originate from a woman in her fifties or sixties with COVID-19, enrolled during active disease.

J is TRBJ2-5 and V is TRBV7-2; D may be TRBD1 (5 bases). Trimming removed 5 bases at V and 0 bases at J, with 7 bases between. CDR1 is SGHTA and CDR2 is FQGNSA in the germline V gene. This CDR3 has 13 residues. DNA of the CDR3: TGTGCCAGCAGCCGACAGCACCAAGAGACCCAGTACTTC. This gives the protein CASSRQHQETQYF.

The chain is built from TRBV7-9 and TRBJ2-1, with D unresolved. Trimming stripped 2 bases from V and 3 bases from J, with 20 bases between. Germline V gene sequence: CDR1 SEHNR, CDR2 FQNEAQ (reference sequence). The CDR3 is 18 amino acids. The CDR3 here is CASSLNLEEIDGYNEQFF. The CDR3 nucleotides are TGTGCCAGCAGCTTAAATCTTGAGGAAATTGATGGCTACAATGAGCAGTTCTTC.

In its sample, this clone was seen once. The chain is built from TRBV6-1 and TRBJ1-3; unclear D gene. The CDR3 has 15 amino acids. The germline gives CDR1 MNHNS, CDR2 SASEGT. V gave up 1 base and J gave up 1 base, with 8 bases separating them. Here the CDR3 reads CASSEGRGSGNTIYF. CDR3 DNA sequence: TGTGCCAGCAGTGAAGGTCGGGGATCTGGAAACACCATATATTTT.

The rearrangement joins TRBV9 to TRBJ2-5; D not resolved. V was shortened by 6 bases and J by 3 bases, with 3 bases between the two germline ends. The V gene's germline CDR1 is SGDLS and CDR2 YYNGEE. The length of the CDR3 is 10 residues. CDR3 in DNA: TGTGCCAGCATCGAAGAGACCCAGTACTTC. It is translated as CASIEETQYF.

V gene TRBV11-2 combines with J gene TRBJ2-7, with 7 bases aligning to TRBD1. The V gene's germline CDR1 is SGHAT and CDR2 FQNNGV. Germline trimming cut 6 bases from V and 0 bases from J; bases unmatched to any gene: 5. CDR3 length: 14 residues. The CDR3, as DNA: TGTGCCAGCAGTATCAGGGGGAGCTCCTACGAGCAGTACTTC. Residues: CASSIRGSSYEQYF.

V and J are TRBV12-3 or TRBV12-4 and TRBJ2-1, with D possibly TRBD2 on 6 matching bases. The V end was cut by 5 bases, the J end by 3 bases, with 8 bases between. This CDR3 is 13 amino acids long. The CDR3 protein is CASSRDFYNEQFF. In DNA form, the CDR3 reads TGTGCCAGCAGTCGGGACTTCTACAATGAGCAGTTCTTC.

The chain recombines TRBV18 with TRBJ1-4, with D hard to call. Germline V CDR1 and CDR2: KGHSH, LQKENI. Deletions cut 3 bases from V and 4 bases from J, with 6 bases between. This CDR3 has 13 amino acids. CDR3 coding DNA: TGTGCCAGCTCACCGAGCATTAATGAAAAACTGTTTTTT. It encodes CASSPSINEKLFF.

The rearrangement uses TRBV5-1 and TRBJ2-5; 12 bases agree with TRBD2. V lost 4 bases and J lost 3; bases outside the gene matches: 4. The V gene's germline CDR1 is SGHRS and CDR2 YFSETQ. The CDR3 has 15 residues. The DNA of the CDR3 is TGCGCCAGCAGCCCACGGACTAGCGGGAAAGAGACCCAGTACTTC. Amino acids: CASSPRTSGKETQYF.

Only one count was recorded for this clone. The chain employs TRBV25-1 and TRBJ2-7, with TRBD1 identical over 10 bases. V shed 2 bases, J shed 4 bases, and the junction held 5 bases outside the gene matches. Germline V gene data show CDR1 as MGHDK and CDR2 as SYGVNS. CDR3 length: 15 amino acids. The CDR3 here is CASSEGGQGIYEQYF. The CDR3, as DNA: TGTGCCAGCAGTGAAGGGGGACAGGGGATTTACGAGCAGTACTTC.

V gene TRBV19 combines with J gene TRBJ1-2; TRBD1 matches 10 bases. The CDR3 consists of 16 residues. V was pared by 3 bases and J by 7 bases, with 11 bases of the junction left unmatched. Germline loops: CDR1 LNHDA, CDR2 SQIVND (reference sequence). This CDR3 reads CASSIGTGERSRGYTF. CDR3 nucleotide sequence: TGTGCCAGTAGTATCGGGACAGGGGAAAGATCACGTGGCTACACCTTC.

This chain joins TRBV5-1 and TRBJ2-1; 13 bases map to TRBD2. After removal of 0 bases from V and 9 bases from J, the junction contained 3 bases not matched to a gene. The CDR3 has 15 amino acids. Germline lookup yields CDR1 SGHRS and CDR2 YFSETQ. The CDR3 reads CASSLGTSGSGEQFF. In DNA, the CDR3 is TGCGCCAGCAGCTTGGGGACTAGCGGGAGCGGTGAGCAGTTCTTC.

The chain links TRBV14 to TRBJ2-5, with D unclear. The CDR3 spans 12 residues. V lost 4 bases and J lost 5, with 8 bases in between. CDR1 is SGHDN, CDR2 FVKESK, per germline. CDR3 sequence: CASSPLGETQYF. CDR3 in DNA: TGTGCCAGCAGCCCCCTTGGCGAGACCCAGTACTTC. Using reference TRBV14 and TRBJ2-5 for the parts outside the CDR3, the full variable domain is EAGVTQFPSHSVIEKGQTVTLRCDPISGHDNLYWYRRVMGKEIKFLLHFVKESKQDESGMPNNRFLAERTGGTYSTLKVQPAELEDSGVYFCASSPLGETQYFGPGTRLLVL.

The J gene is TRBJ2-3, the V gene TRBV25-1, with D possibly being TRBD2 (7 bases). The CDR3 has 17 amino acids. Between the trimmed V and J ends, which lost 1 base and 8 bases, there was a span of 22 bases. Germline V CDR1 and CDR2: MGHDK, SYGVNS. The DNA for the CDR3 is TGTGCCAGCAGTGAATTATGGGGGGGGCAGCTGCGGGGTACGCAGTATTTT. It yields the protein CASSELWGGQLRGTQYF.

The J gene is TRBJ2-1, the V gene TRBV7-9, with TRBD2 matching over 9 bases. Looked up from germline, CDR1 is SEHNR and CDR2 is FQNEAQ (reference sequence). This CDR3 region has 16 residues. With 9 bases clipped from V and 5 bases from J, the junction kept 14 bases outside the gene matches. CDR3 in amino acids: CASPNPLAGPDNEQFF. CDR3 sequence (DNA): TGTGCCAGTCCCAATCCACTAGCGGGCCCGGACAATGAGCAGTTCTTC.

This clone was seen once. The J gene is TRBJ2-3, the V gene TRBV5-6; possibly TRBD2 for D (6 bases). The CDR3 loop spans 15 amino acids. Deletions cut 5 bases from V and 0 bases from J, with 13 bases between. Germline V CDR1 and CDR2: SGHDT, YYEEEE. The CDR3 here is CASSSTEGSTDTQYF. The CDR3, as DNA: TGTGCCAGCAGTTCAACGGAGGGTAGCACAGATACGCAGTATTTT.

This clone was detected a few times. The rearrangement links TRBV5-6 to TRBJ2-7; 9 positions match TRBD2. This CDR3 region has 17 residues. V lost 5 bases, J lost 5 bases, and 17 bases stayed unmatched. Looked up from germline, CDR1 is SGHDT and CDR2 is YYEEEE. The CDR3 protein is CASSSIAGGPFSHEQYF. In DNA, the CDR3 is TGTGCCAGCAGTTCAATCGCGGGAGGGCCATTTAGCCACGAGCAGTACTTC.

This clone was counted once. The chain couples TRBV20-1 to TRBJ1-5; no clear D. Trimming removed 3 bases at V and 0 bases at J, with 12 bases between. CDR1 and CDR2 from the germline V gene are DFQATT and SNEGSKA (reference sequence). CDR3 length: 15 amino acids. The CDR3 sequence: CSASEASNSNQPQHF. Written as DNA, the CDR3 is TGCAGTGCTAGTGAGGCATCAAATAGCAATCAGCCCCAGCATTTT.

The chain joins TRBV12-5 to TRBJ2-1, with 8 bases that match TRBD1. Germline CDR1 reads LGHNT; CDR2 reads FRNRAP. The junction had 12 bases not matched to a gene; V was cut back by 6 bases and J by 8 bases. CDR3 size: 15 residues. The CDR3 here is CASGALDRAAHEQFF. CDR3 in DNA: TGTGCTAGTGGGGCGCTGGACAGGGCGGCCCATGAGCAGTTCTTC.

The J gene is TRBJ2-3, the V gene TRBV27; the match to TRBD2 covers 9 bases. The trim removed 7 bases at V and 2 bases at J, leaving 4 bases unmatched. Germline CDR1 MNHEY, CDR2 SMNVEV (reference sequence). The CDR3 sequence is 14 residues long. The CDR3 coding sequence is TGTGCCAGCAAGAGCGGGAGGTCCACAGATACGCAGTATTTT. Amino acid sequence: CASKSGRSTDTQYF.

V is TRBV18 and J is TRBJ1-4; D not certain. The CDR3 loop spans 13 amino acids. Germline assignment: CDR1 KGHSH and CDR2 LQKENI. With 9 bases removed from V and 3 bases from J, the gap between germline ends came to 11 bases. CDR3 region: CASTESPNEKLFF. The CDR3, as DNA: TGTGCCAGTACCGAAAGCCCTAATGAAAAACTGTTTTTT.

The chain combines TRBV9 with TRBJ2-1, with TRBD2 identical over 8 bases. The CDR3 has 18 amino acids. The germline V gene has CDR1 SGDLS and CDR2 YYNGEE. The J segment lost 8 bases and the V segment lost 4 bases, leaving 20 bases of the junction unmatched. CDR3 loop: CASSPLAAGVIMIYEQFF. CDR3 coding DNA: TGTGCCAGCAGCCCACTAGCGGCGGGGGTGATAATGATCTATGAGCAGTTCTTC.

The rearrangement uses TRBV19 and TRBJ2-1, with 14 bases fitting TRBD2. Trimming at V came to 1 base and at J to 7 bases, leaving 3 bases not matched to a gene. The length of the CDR3 is 16 residues. In germline, CDR1 is LNHDA, CDR2 SQIVND (reference sequence). The CDR3 DNA reads TGTGCCAGTAGTATAGGTCGGACTAGCGGGAGGAATGAGCAGTTCTTC. This encodes CASSIGRTSGRNEQFF.

The chain couples TRBV7-8 to TRBJ1-6; TRBD1 matches 8 bases. Trimming took 1 base from V and 11 from J; bases not matched to a gene: 4. From germline, CDR1 is SGHVS and CDR2 FQNEAQ. The CDR3 has 14 amino acids. CDR3 loop: CASSLGTGNPPLHF. CDR3 nucleotides: TGTGCCAGCAGCTTAGGGACAGGGAATCCACCCCTCCACTTT. The whole variable domain, filled in from reference TRBV7-8 and TRBJ1-6, reads GAGVSQSPRYKVAKRGQDVALRCDPISGHVSLFWYQQALGQGPEFLTYFQNEAQLDKSGLPSDRFFAERPEGSVSTLKIQRTQQEDSAVYLCASSLGTGNPPLHFGNGTRLTVT.